This T cell receptor beta chain was sequenced for a study of blood T cells in healthy people across ages. Germline V lookup: CDR1 LGHNA, CDR2 YSLEER. The junction had 12 bases not matched to a gene; V was cut back by 1 base and J by 9 bases. This CDR3 contains 17 residues. PCR was performed a second time for 7 to 11 cycles using a sample-barcoded 5' primer and a J-beta primer mix. TCRdb re-analysed the 5' RACE reads in MiXCR, keeping a single row per CDR3 protein. The sample records 550,000 to 700,000 distinct CDR3 sequences, approximately 27% being singletons. The chain recombines TRBV4-3 with TRBJ2-2; 9 bases fit TRBD1. Sequenced material: blood. This TCR derives from a woman between 65 and 79 years old in good health. CDR3 in DNA: TGCGCCAGCAGCCAAGCGAACCCTTCACAGGGGGCCAGGGAGCTGTTTTTT. This translates into CASSQANPSQGARELFF.